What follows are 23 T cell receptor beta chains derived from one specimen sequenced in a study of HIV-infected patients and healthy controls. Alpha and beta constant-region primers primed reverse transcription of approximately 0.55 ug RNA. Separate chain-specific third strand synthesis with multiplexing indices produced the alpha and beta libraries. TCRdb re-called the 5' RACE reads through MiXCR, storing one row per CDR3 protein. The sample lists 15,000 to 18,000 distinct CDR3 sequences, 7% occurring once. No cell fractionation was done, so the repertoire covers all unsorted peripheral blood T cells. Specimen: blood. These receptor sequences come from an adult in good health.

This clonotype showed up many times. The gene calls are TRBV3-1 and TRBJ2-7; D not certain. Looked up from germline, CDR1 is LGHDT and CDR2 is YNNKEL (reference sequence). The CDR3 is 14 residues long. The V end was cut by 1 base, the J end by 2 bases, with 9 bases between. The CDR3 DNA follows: TGTGCCAGCAGCCAAGGGCTAGGAACCTACGAGCAGTACTTC. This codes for CASSQGLGTYEQYF.

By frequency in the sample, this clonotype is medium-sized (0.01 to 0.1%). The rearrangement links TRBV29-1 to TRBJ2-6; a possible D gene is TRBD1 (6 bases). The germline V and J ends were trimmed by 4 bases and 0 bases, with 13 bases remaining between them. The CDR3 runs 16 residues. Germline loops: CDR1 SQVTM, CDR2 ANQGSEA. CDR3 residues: CSVGGRTVSGANVLTF. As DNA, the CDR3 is TGCAGCGTTGGTGGCAGGACAGTCTCTGGGGCCAACGTCCTGACTTTC.

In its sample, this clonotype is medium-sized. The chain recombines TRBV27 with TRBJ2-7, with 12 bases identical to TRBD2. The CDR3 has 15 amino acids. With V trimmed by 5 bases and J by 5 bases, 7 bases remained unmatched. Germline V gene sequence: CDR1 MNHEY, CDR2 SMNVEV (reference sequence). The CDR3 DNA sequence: TGTGCCAGCAGTCTGACTAGCGGGAGCCCCGACGAGCAGTACTTC. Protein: CASSLTSGSPDEQYF.

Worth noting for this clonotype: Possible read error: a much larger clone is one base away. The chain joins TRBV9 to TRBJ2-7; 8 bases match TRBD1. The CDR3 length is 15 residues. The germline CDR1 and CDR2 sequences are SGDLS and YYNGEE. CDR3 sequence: CVSSVGGTGLMKQYF. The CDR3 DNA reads TGTGTCAGCAGCGTAGGGGGGACAGGACTAATGAAGCAGTACTTC.

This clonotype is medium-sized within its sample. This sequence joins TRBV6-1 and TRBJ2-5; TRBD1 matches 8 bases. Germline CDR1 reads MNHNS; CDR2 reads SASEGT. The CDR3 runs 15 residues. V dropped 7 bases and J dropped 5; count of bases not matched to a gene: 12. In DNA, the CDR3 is TGTGCCAGCACCGAGGACAGGGCAGGATTGGAGACCCAGTACTTC. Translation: CASTEDRAGLETQYF.

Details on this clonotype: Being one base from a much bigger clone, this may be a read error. The CDR3, as DNA: TGTGCCAGCTCACCATTTACGGGACCCACAGATACGCAGTATTTT. Translation: CASSPFTGPTDTQYF. The J gene is TRBJ2-3, the V gene TRBV18, with D perhaps given as TRBD1 or TRBD2 (5 bases each). V was shortened by 2 bases and J by 2 bases, with 11 bases between the two germline ends. The CDR3 contains 15 residues. CDR1 and CDR2 from the germline V gene are KGHSH and LQKENI.

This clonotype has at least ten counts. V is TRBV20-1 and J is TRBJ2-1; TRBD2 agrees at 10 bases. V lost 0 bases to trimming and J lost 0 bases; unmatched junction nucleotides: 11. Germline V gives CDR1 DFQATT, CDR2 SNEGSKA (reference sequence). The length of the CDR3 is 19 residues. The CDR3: CSARDRWASGSPSYNEQFF. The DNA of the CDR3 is TGCAGTGCTAGAGATCGGTGGGCTAGCGGGAGTCCCTCCTACAATGAGCAGTTCTTC.

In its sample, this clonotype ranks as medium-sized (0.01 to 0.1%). The CDR3 protein is CASRPGLVSYEQYF. Here the CDR3 DNA reads TGTGCCAGCAGACCCGGACTAGTCTCCTACGAGCAGTACTTC. The V call is TRBV6-5, the J call TRBJ2-7, with 7 bases matching TRBD2. The germline CDR1 and CDR2 sequences are MNHEY and SVGAGI. V was clipped by 6 bases and J by 0 bases; unmatched bases: 5. The CDR3 has 14 residues.

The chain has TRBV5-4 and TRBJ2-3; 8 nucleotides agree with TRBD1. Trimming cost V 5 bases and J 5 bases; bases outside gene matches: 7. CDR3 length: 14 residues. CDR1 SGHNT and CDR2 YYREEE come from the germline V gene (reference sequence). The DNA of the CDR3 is TGTGCCAGCAGACCTGGACAGGGCGTAGATACGCAGTATTTT. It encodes CASRPGQGVDTQYF.

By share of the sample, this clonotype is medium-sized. Here the CDR3 reads CASVRRDSQETQYF. Here the CDR3 DNA reads TGTGCCAGCGTTCGACGGGATAGCCAAGAGACCCAGTACTTC. The chain couples TRBV2 to TRBJ2-5, with D possibly being TRBD2 (5 bases). The CDR3 consists of 14 residues. The germline V and J ends were trimmed by 8 bases and 1 base, with 14 bases remaining between them. The V gene's germline CDR1 is SNHLY and CDR2 FYNNEI.

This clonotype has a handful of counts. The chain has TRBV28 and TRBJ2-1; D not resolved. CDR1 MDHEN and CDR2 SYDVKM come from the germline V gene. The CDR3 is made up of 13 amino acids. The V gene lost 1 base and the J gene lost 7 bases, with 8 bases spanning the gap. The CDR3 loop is CASSLSLINEQFF. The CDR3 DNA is TGTGCCAGCAGTTTATCCTTGATTAATGAGCAGTTCTTC.

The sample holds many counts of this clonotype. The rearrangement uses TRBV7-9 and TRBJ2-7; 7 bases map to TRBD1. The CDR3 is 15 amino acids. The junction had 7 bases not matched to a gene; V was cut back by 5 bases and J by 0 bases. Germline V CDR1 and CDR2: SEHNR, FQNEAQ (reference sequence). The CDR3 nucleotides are TGTGCCAGCAGCCAAGGGACAGAGAGCTCCTACGAGCAGTACTTC. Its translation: CASSQGTESSYEQYF.

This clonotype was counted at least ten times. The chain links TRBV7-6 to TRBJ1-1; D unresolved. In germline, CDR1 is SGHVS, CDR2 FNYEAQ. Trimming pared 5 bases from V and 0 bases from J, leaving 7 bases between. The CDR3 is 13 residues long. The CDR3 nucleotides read TGTGCCAGCAGCGCCGACCTGAACACTGAAGCTTTCTTT. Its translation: CASSADLNTEAFF.

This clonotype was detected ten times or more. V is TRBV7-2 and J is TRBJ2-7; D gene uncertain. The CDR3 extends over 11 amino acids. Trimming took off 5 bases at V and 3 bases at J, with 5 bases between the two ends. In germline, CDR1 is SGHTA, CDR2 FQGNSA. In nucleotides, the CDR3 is TGTGCCAGCAGCACCCACTACGAGCAGTACTTC. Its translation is CASSTHYEQYF.

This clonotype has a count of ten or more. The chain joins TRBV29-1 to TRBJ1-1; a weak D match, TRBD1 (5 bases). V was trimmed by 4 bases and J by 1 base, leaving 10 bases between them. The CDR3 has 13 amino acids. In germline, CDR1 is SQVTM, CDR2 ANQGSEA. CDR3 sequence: CSVGDRTNTEAFF. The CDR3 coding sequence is TGCAGCGTTGGGGACCGCACGAACACTGAAGCTTTCTTT.

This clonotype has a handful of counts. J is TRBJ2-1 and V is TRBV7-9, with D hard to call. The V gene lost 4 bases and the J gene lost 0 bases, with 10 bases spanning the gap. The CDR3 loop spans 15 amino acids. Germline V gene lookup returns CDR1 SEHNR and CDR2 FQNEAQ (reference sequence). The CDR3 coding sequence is TGTGCCAGCAGCTCACCAACGAGCTCCTACAATGAGCAGTTCTTC. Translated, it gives CASSSPTSSYNEQFF. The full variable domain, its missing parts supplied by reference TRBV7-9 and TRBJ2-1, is DTGVSQNPRHKITKRGQNVTFRCDPISEHNRLYWYRQTLGQGPEFLTYFQNEAQLEKSRLLSDRFSAERPKGSFSTLEIQRTEQGDSAMYLCASSSPTSSYNEQFFGPGTRLTVL.

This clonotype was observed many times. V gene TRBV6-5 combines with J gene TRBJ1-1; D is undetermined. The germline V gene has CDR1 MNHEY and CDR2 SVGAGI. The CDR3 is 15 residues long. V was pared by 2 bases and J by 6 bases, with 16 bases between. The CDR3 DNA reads TGTGCCAGCAGTTACGATGGAGGTTTTTCGGCTGAAGCTTTCTTT. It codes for CASSYDGGFSAEAFF.

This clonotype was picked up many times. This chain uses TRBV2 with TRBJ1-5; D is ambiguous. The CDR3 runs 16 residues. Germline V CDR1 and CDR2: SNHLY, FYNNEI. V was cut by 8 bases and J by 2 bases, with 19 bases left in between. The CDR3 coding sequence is TGTGCCAGCGGGAGTTACTCCGCTGGAGGCAATCAGCCCCAGCATTTT. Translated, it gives CASGSYSAGGNQPQHF.

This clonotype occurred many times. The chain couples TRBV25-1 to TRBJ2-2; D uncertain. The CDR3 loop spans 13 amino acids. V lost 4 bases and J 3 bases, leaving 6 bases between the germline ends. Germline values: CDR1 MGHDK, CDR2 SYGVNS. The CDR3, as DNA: TGTGCCAGCAGTGCCCGGGACACCGGGGAGCTGTTTTTT. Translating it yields CASSARDTGELFF.

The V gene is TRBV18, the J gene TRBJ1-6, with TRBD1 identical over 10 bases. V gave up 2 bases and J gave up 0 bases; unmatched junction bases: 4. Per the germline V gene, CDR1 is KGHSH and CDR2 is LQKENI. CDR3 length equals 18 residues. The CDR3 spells CASSPGTGVRSYNSPLHF. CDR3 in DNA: TGTGCCAGCTCACCAGGGACAGGGGTTCGCTCCTATAATTCACCCCTCCACTTT.

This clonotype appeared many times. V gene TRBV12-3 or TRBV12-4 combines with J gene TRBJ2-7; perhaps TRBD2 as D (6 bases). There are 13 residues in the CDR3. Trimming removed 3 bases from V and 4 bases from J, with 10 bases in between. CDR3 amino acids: CASSFFAGYEQYF. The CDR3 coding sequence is TGTGCCAGCAGTTTCTTCGCGGGGTACGAGCAGTACTTC.

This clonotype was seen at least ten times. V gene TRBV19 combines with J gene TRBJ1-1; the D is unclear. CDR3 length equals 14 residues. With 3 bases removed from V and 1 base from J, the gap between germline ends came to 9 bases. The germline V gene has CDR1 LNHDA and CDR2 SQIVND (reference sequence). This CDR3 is CASSMSGSNTEAFF. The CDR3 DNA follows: TGTGCCAGTAGTATGAGCGGGTCGAACACTGAAGCTTTCTTT.

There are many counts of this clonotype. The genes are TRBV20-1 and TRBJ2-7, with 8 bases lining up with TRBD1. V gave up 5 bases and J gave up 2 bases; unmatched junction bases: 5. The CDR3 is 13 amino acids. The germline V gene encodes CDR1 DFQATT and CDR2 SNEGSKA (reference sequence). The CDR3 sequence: CSAADRVTYEQYF. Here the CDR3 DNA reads TGCAGTGCTGCGGACAGGGTAACCTACGAGCAGTACTTC.